A single T cell receptor beta chain is shown here with its context. The data were taken from a study of blood T cell repertoires in COVID-19. Assay: immunoSEQ multiplex PCR; the TCRdb copy retains only in-frame clones and omits some. The table has some 160,000 clones, around 85% seen once; the top ten hold 6.5% to 9%. There are 15 residues in the CDR3. Germline V lookup: CDR1 LNHDA, CDR2 SQIVND (reference sequence). V lost 4 bases, J lost 4 bases, and 9 bases stayed unmatched. This receptor was identified in a woman older than 75 with COVID-19, enrolled during active disease. This chain uses TRBV19 with TRBJ1-2, with TRBD1 matching 7 bases. The sample taken for sequencing was peripheral blood. CDR3 amino acids: CASSTSPGTVYGYTF. The CDR3 bases are TGTGCCAGTAGTACATCCCCTGGGACAGTCTATGGCTACACCTTC.